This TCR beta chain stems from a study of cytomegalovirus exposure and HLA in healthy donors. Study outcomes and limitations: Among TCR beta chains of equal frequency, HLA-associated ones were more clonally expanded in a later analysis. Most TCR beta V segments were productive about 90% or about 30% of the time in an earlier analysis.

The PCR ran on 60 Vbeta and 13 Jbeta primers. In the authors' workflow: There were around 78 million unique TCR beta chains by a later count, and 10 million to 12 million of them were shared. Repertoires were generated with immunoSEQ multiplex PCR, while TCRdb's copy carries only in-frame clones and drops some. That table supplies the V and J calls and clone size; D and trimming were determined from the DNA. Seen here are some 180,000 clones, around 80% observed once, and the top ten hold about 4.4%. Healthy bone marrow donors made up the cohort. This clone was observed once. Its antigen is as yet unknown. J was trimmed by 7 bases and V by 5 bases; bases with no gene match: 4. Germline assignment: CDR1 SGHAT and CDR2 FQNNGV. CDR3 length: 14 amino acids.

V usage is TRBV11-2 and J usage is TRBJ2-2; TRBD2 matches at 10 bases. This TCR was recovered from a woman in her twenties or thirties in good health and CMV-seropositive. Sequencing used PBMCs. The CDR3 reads CASSELAGIGELFF. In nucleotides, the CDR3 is TGTGCCAGCAGCGAACTAGCGGGAATCGGGGAGCTGTTTTTT.